This record looks at one TCR beta chain sequence and its context. The sample is drawn from a study of shared clonotypes between healthy human individuals. Under the authors' procedure: Filtering differed, since immunoSEQ gave only junction sequences and no quality scores. Clones were sequenced by immunoSEQ multiplex PCR, and TCRdb holds only the in-frame ones, with some missing. That table gives V, J and clone size, and the DNA gave D and trimming. Among a few million clones listed, 95% were seen once. Looked up from germline, CDR1 is MNHEY and CDR2 is SVGAGI. V was clipped by 0 bases and J by 2 bases, with 8 bases between them. The CDR3 consists of 15 residues.

The sequencing input was naive CD4+ T cells sorted from blood. This sample's subset: CD45RA+ positively selected. This sequence was found in a man younger than 30 in good health. The rearrangement uses TRBV6-5 and TRBJ1-5; D is ambiguous. The CDR3 here is CASSYSRTGNQPQHF. The CDR3 DNA reads TGTGCCAGCAGTTACTCGAGAACAGGCAATCAGCCCCAGCATTTT.